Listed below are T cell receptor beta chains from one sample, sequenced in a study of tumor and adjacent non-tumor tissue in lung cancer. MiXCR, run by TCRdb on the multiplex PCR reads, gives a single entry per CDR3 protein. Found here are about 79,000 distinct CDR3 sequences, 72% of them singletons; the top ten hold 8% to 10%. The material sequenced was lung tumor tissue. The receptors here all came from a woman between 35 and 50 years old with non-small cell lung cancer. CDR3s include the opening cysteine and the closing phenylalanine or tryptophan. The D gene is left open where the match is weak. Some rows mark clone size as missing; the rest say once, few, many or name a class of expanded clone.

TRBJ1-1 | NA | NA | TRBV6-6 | TGTGCCAGCAGTTACGGGGGGAATGAAGCTTTCTTT | CASSYGGNEAFF
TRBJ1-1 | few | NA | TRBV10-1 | TGCGCCAGCAGTGAATTTTTTATCACTGAAGCTTTCTTT | CASSEFFITEAFF
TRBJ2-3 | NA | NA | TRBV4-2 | TGTGCCAGCAGCGAAGGTCGAGTCAGGACGCAGTATTTT | CASSEGRVRTQYF
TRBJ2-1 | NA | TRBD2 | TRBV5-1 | TGCGCCAGCAGCTCTTTGACTAGCGGGGGGTTTACGTCCTACAATGAGCAGTTCTTC | CASSSLTSGGFTSYNEQFF
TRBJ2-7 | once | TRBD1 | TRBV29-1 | TGCAGCGTTGAACTAGGCCGGGACAGGAGACACTACGAGCAGTACTTC | CSVELGRDRRHYEQYF
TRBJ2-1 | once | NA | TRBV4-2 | TGTGCCAGTAGCCTGGCCCTACGCAATGAGCAGTTCTTC | CASSLALRNEQFF
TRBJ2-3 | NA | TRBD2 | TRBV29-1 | TGCAGCATTGAATTATGGGCGGGAGACACAGATACGCAGTACTTT | CSIELWAGDTDTQYF
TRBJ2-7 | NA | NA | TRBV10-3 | TGTGCCATCAGGGGACTTCGGGACCACAAGCAATACTTC | CAIRGLRDHKQYF
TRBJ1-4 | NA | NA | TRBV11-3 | TGTGTCAGCATAGCCGGAGCAGGGCCTGAAAAACTGTTTTTT | CVSIAGAGPEKLFF
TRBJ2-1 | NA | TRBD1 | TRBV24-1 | TGTGCCACCAGTAGGGGGCAGGGGTGGAATGGGCAGTTCTTC | CATSRGQGWNGQFF
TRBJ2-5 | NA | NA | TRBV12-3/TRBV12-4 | TGTGCCAGCAGTTTGAGGTCTACCGAGGAGACGCAGTACTTC | CASSLRSTEETQYF
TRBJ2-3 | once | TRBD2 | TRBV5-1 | TGCGCCAGCAGCTTTGGGATTAGCGGGGGCTTAGATACGCAGTATTTT | CASSFGISGGLDTQYF
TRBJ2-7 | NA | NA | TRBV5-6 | TGTGCCAGCAGCCTATTCGGGGGCGCGGAGGCCAACGAGCAGTACTTC | CASSLFGGAEANEQYF
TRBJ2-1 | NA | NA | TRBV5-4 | TGTGCCAGCAGCTTGGCCCGGACCAGAGATCGGAATGAGCAGTTATTT | CASSLARTRDRNEQLF
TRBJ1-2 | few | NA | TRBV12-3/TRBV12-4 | TGTGCCAGCAGTCCCCGGGGCAAGGGACCATATGGCTACACTTTC | CASSPRGKGPYGYTF
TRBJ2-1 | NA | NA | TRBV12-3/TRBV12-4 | TGTGCCAGCAGTTTGGGTGGGCGAGGGGGGCGGAGGAGTGAGCAGTTCTTC | CASSLGGRGGRRSEQFF
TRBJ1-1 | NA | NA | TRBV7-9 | TGTGCCAGCAGCTTATACGACACAGGGAGCACTGAAGCTTTCTTT | CASSLYDTGSTEAFF
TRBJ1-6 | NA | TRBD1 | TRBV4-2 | TGTGCCAGCAGTCCCAGTCAGACAGGGAACAATTCACCCCTCCACTTT | CASSPSQTGNNSPLHF
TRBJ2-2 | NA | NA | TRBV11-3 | TGTGCTAGCAGCTTAACCGGTCACGGGGAGCTGTTTTTT | CASSLTGHGELFF
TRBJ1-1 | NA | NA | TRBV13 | TGTGCCAGCAGCTGGGAGGAGGAAACTGAAGCTTTCTTT | CASSWEEETEAFF
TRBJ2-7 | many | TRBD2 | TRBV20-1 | TGCAGTGCTAGAGATCAACCGGGAAGCGGGGCCTACGAGCAGTACTTC | CSARDQPGSGAYEQYF
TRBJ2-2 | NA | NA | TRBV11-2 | TGTGCCAGCAACCCCGAAAATCAGAACACCCGGGAGCTGTTTTTC | CASNPENQNTRELFF
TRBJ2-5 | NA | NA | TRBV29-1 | TGCGGCGCGGAGGGGATAGGCGCGACCCAGTACTTT | CGAEGIGATQYF
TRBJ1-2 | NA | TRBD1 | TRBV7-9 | TGTGCCAGCAGTCCCTACGGGACAGAAGCTCCTAACTATGGCTACACCTTC | CASSPYGTEAPNYGYTF
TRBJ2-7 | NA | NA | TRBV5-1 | TGCGCCAGCAGATGTACAGGGAACTACGAGCAGTACTTC | CASRCTGNYEQYF
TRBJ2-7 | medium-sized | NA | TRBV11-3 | TGTGCCAGCAGCTTACGAGGGGCCTCCTACGAGCAGTACTTC | CASSLRGASYEQYF
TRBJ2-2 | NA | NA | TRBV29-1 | TGCAGCGCAAGCGGAGGGATCGGCACCCGGGAGCTGTTTTTT | CSASGGIGTRELFF
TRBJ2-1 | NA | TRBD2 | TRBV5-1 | TGCGCCAGCAGCTTGGAGGTAGCGGGGTACAATGAGCAGTTCTTC | CASSLEVAGYNEQFF
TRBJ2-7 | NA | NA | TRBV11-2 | TGTACCAACAGCTCACCCGGTCGGGCGGAGGGCGACTACGAGCAGTACTTC | CTNSSPGRAEGDYEQYF
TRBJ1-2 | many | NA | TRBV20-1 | TGCAGTGCTAGTGATCAGCGTGGCTACACCTTC | CSASDQRGYTF
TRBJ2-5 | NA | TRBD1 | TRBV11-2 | TGTGCCAACAGCTTAGGGCTACACGCGAACAGGGGGCGCGGAGGGACCCAGTATTTC | CANSLGLHANRGRGGTQYF
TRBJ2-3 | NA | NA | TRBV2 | TGTGCCAGCAGAGACAGGAGTTCAAAATATCAATCAGATACGCAGTATTTT | CASRDRSSKYQSDTQYF
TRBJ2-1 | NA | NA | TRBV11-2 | TGTGCCAGCAGCAAAAAGACTAGTGGGAGCTCCTACAATAAGCAGTTCTTC | CASSKKTSGSSYNKQFF
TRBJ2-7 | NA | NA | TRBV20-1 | TGCAGTGCTAGTGTCAAATACGAGCAGTATTTC | CSASVKYEQYF
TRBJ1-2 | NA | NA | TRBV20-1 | TGCAGTCGGGGCGAATATGGCTACACCTTC | CSRGEYGYTF
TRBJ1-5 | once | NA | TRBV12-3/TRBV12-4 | TGTGCCAGCAGCCCGGACACGATAAGCAATCAGCCCCGGCATTTT | CASSPDTISNQPRHF
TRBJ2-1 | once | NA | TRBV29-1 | TGCAGCTTTCAGTTCCAGTCCTTGCTAAGCTACAATGAGCAGTTCTTC | CSFQFQSLLSYNEQFF
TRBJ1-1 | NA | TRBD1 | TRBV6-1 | TGTGCCAGCAGTCTCCGGACAGGGGAGGCCCCTGAAGGTTTCTTT | CASSLRTGEAPEGFF
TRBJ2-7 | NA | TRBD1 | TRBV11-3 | TGTGCCAGCAGCTTAAGGCCGGGGACAGAAGACGAGCAGTACTTC | CASSLRPGTEDEQYF
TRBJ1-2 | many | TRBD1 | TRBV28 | TGTGCCAGCAGTTCCGTGACAGGGATCTATGGCTACACCTTC | CASSSVTGIYGYTF
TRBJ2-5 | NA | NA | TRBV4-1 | TGCGCCAGCAGCCAAGGGTTTGGGACACAAGAGATCCAATACTTC | CASSQGFGTQEIQYF
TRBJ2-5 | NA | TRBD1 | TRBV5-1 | TGCACTAGCAGTTCCGGGACAGGGGTCCGAGAGACCCAGTACTTC | CTSSSGTGVRETQYF
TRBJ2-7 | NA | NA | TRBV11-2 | TGTACCAGCAGCTTTGGTCCGGCGAACAAGCAGTACTTC | CTSSFGPANKQYF
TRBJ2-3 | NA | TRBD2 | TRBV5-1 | TGCGCCAGCAGCTTGGTAACTAGCGGGGGGCGAGAAGATGCGCAGTATTTT | CASSLVTSGGREDAQYF
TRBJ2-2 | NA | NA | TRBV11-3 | TGTGCCAGGGAAACCGGACAGCCTAACACCGGGGAGCTGTTCTTT | CARETGQPNTGELFF
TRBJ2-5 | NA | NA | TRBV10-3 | TGTACCATCGGCTTGGAGACCCAGTACTTC | CTIGLETQYF